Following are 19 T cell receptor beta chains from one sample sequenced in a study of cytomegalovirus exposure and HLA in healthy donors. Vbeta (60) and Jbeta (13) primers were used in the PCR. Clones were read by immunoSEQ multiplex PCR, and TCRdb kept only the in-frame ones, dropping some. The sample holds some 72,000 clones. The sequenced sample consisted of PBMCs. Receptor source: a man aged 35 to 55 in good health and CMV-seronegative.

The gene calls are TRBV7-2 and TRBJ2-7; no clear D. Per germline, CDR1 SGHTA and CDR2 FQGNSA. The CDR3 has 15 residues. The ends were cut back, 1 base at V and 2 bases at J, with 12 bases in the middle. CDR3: CASSLVLLRAYEQYF. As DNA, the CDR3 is TGTGCCAGCAGCTTAGTTTTGCTTCGAGCCTACGAGCAGTACTTC.

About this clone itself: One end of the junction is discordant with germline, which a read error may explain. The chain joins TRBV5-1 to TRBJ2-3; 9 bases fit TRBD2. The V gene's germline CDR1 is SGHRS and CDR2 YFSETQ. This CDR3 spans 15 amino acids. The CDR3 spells CASSPERGDTGTQYF. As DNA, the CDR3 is TGCGCCAGCAGCCCCGAGCGGGGGGACACAGGTACGCAGTATTTT. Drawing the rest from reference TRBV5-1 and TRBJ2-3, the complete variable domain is KAGVTQTPRYLIKTRGQQVTLSCSPISGHRSVSWYQQTPGQGLQFLFEYFSETQRNKGNFPGRFSGRQFSNSRSEMNVSTLELGDSALYLCASSPERGDTGTQYFGPGTRLTVL.

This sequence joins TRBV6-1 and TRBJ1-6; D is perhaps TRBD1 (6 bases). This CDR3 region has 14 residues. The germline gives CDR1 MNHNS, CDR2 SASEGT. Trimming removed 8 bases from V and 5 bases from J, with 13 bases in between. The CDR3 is CASGRQAHNSPLHF. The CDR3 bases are TGTGCCAGCGGGAGACAGGCTCATAATTCACCCCTCCACTTT.

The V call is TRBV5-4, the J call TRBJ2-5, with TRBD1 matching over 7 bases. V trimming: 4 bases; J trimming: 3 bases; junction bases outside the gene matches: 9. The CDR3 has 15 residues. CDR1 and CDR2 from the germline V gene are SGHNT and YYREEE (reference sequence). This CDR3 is CASSRQGDTKETQYF. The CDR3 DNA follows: TGTGCCAGCAGCAGACAGGGTGATACCAAAGAGACCCAGTACTTC.

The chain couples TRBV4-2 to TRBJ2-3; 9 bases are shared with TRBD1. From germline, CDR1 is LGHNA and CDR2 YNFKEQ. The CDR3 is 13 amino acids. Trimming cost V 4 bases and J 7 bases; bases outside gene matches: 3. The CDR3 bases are TGTGCCAGCAGCCGACAGGGGGGGAATACGCAGTATTTT. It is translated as CASSRQGGNTQYF.

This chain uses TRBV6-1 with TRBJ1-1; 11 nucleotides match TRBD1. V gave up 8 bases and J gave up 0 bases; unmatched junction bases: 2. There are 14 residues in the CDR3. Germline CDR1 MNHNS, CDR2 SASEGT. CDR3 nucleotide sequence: TGTGCCAGCCGGACAGGGGGCATGAACACTGAAGCTTTCTTT. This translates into CASRTGGMNTEAFF.

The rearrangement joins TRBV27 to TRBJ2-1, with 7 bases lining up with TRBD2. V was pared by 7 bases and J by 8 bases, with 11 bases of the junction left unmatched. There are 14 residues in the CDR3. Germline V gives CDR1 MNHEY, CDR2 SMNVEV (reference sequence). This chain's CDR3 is CASIRQGGPHEQFF. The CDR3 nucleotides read TGTGCCAGCATTCGTCAGGGAGGGCCTCATGAGCAGTTCTTC.

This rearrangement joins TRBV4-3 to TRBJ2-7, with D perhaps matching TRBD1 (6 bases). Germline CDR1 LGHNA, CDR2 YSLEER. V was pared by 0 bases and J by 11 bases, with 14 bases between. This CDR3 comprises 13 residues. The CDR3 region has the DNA TGCGCCAGCAGCCAAGACCAAGGACAGTTGAAGTACTTC. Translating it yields CASSQDQGQLKYF.

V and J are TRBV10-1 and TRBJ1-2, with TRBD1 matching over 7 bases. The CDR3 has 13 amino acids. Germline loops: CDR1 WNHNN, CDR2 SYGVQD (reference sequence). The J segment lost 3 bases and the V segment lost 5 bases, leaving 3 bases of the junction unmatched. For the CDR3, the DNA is TGCGCCAGCAGTTCGGGACAGCACTATGGCTACACCTTC. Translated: CASSSGQHYGYTF.

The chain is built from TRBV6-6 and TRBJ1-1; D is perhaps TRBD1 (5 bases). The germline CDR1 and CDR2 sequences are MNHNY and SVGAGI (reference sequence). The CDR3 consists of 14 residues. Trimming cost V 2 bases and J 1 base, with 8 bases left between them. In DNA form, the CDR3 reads TGTGCCAGCAGTTACATGGGGGGGAACACTGAAGCTTTCTTT. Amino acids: CASSYMGGNTEAFF.

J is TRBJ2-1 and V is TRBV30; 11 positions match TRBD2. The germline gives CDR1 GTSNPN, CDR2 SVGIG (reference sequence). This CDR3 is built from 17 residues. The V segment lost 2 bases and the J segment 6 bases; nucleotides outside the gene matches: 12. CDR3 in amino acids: CAWSIGSGGGLGNEQFF. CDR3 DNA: TGTGCCTGGAGTATCGGTAGCGGGGGGGGTCTAGGCAATGAGCAGTTCTTC.

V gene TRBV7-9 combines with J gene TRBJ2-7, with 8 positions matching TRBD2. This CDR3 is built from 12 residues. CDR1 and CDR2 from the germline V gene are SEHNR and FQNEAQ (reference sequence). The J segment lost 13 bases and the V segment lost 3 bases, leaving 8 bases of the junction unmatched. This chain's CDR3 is CASSFGGVPSYF. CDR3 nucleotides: TGTGCCAGCAGCTTCGGGGGGGTCCCTAGTTACTTC.

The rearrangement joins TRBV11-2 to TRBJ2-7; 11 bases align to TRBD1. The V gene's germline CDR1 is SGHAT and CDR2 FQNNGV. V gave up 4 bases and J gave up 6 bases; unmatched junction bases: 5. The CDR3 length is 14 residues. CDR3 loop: CASSWGQGEGEQYF. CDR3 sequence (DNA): TGTGCCAGCAGCTGGGGACAGGGGGAAGGCGAGCAGTACTTC.

The CDR3 region has the DNA TGTGCCAGCAGTCCGGGTCGGGATGTCGCTGAAGCTTTCTTT. It specifies CASSPGRDVAEAFF. V usage is TRBV28 and J usage is TRBJ1-1; D unresolved. The CDR3 is 14 amino acids. Germline assignment: CDR1 MDHEN and CDR2 SYDVKM. The V end was cut by 5 bases, the J end by 6 bases, with 16 bases between.

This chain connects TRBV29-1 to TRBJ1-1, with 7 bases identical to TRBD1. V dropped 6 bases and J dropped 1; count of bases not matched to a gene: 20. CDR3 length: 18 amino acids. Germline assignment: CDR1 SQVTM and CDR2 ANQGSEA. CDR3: CSVVKVIGPGTANTEAFF. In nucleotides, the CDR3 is TGCAGCGTCGTGAAGGTAATAGGACCCGGGACAGCGAACACTGAAGCTTTCTTT.

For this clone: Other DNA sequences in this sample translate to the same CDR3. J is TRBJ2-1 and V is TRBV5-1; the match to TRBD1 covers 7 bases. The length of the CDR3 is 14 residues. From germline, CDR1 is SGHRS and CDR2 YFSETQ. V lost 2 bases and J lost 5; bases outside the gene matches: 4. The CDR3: CASSFGTDNNEQFF. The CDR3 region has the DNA TGCGCCAGCAGCTTCGGGACAGACAACAATGAGCAGTTCTTC.

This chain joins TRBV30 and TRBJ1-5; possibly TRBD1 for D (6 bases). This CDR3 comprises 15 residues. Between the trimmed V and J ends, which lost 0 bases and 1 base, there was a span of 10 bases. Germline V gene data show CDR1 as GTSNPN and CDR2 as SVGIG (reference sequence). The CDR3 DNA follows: TGTGCCTGGAGTGTCCGGCAGGGGAGCAATCAGCCCCAGCATTTT. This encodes CAWSVRQGSNQPQHF.

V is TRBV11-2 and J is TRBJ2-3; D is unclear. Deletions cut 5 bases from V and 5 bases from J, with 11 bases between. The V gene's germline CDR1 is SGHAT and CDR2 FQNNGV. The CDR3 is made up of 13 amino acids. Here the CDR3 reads CASSERVIDTQYF. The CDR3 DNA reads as TGTGCCAGCAGCGAAAGAGTTATAGATACGCAGTATTTT.

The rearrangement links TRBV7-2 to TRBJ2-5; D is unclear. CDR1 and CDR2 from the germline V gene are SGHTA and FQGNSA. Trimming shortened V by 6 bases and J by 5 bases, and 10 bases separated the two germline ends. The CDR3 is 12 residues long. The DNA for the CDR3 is TGTGCCAGCAGACGAGATACGGAGACCCAGTACTTC. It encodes CASRRDTETQYF. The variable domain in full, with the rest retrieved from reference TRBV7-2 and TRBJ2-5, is GAGVSQSPSNKVTEKGKDVELRCDPISGHTALYWYRQSLGQGLEFLIYFQGNSAPDKSGLPSDRFSAERTGGSVSTLTIQRTQQEDSAVYLCASRRDTETQYFGPGTRLLVL.